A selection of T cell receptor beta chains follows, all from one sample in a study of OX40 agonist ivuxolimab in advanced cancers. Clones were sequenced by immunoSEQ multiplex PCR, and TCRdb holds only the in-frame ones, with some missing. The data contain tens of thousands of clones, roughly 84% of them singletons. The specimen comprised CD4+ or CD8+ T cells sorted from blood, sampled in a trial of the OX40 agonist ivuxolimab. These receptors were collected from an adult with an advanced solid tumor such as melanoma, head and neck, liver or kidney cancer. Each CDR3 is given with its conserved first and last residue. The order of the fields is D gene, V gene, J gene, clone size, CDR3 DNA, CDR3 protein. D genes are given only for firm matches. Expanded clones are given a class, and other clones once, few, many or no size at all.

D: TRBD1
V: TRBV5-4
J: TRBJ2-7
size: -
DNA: TGTGCCAGCAGCTTAAAAAACAGGGGCTACGAGCAGTACTTC
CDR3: CASSLKNRGYEQYF

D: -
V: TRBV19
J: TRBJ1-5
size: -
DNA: TGTGCCAGCTCGGACGGCCTAAATCAGCCCCAGCATTTT
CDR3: CASSDGLNQPQHF

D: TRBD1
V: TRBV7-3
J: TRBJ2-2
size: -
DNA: TGTGCCAGCAGCAGTAGGGACAGAAACACCGGGGAGCTGTTTTTT
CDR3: CASSSRDRNTGELFF

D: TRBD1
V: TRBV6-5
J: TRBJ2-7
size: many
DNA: TGTGCCAGCAGTATCCGGACAGGGGGGTACTACGAGCAGTACTTC
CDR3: CASSIRTGGYYEQYF

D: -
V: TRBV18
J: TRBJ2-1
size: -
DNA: TGTGCCAGCTCACCAGGTGGGACACGGGTCGGCAATGAGCAGTTCTTC
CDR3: CASSPGGTRVGNEQFF

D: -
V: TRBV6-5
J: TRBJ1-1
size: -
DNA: TGTGCCAGCAACTCCAGGGGCACTGAAGCTTTCTTT
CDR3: CASNSRGTEAFF

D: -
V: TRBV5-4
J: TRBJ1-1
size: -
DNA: TGTGCCAGCAGTCCCACGACTTTGAACACTGAAGCTTTCTTT
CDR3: CASSPTTLNTEAFF

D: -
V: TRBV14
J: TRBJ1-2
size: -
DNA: TGTGCCAGCAGCCAAGAGGCGGGTAACTATGGCTACACCTTC
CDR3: CASSQEAGNYGYTF

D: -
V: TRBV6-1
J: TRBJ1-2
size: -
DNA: TGTGCCAGCAGTGAGGACAGTTACTTTTATGGCTACACCTTC
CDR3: CASSEDSYFYGYTF

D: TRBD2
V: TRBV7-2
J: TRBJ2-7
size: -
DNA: TGTGCCAGCAGCCCGGGACTAGTAGGATACGAGCAGTACTTC
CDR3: CASSPGLVGYEQYF

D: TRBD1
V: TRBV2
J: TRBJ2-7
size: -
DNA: TGTGCCAGCAGTGAGGACAGGGGCAACTACGAGCAGTACTTC
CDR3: CASSEDRGNYEQYF

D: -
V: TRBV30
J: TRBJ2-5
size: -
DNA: TGTGCCTGGAGTGTAGGGGCAGGGTCTAATATCCAAGAGACCCAGTACTTC
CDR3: CAWSVGAGSNIQETQYF

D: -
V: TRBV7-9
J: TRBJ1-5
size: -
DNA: TGTGCCAGCAGCTTAAAAGCGGATCAGCCCCAGCATTTT
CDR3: CASSLKADQPQHF

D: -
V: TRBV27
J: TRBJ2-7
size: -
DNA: TGTGCCAGCAGTTTTTTGCAGGGGAGATCCTACGAGCAGTACTTC
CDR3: CASSFLQGRSYEQYF

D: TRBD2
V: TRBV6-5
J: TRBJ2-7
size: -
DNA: TGTGCCAGCAGTTACTCGCGAGCGGGAGCCTACGAGCAGTACTTC
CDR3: CASSYSRAGAYEQYF

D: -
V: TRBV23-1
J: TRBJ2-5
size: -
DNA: TGCGCCAGCAGAACTCTACGGTGGGGGCGGAATCCAAGAGAGACCCAGTACTTC
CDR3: CASRTLRWGRNPRETQYF

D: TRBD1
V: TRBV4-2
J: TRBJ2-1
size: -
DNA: TGTGCCAGCAGCCTCGAGGGACAGGGTACTAATGAGCAGTTCTTC
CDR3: CASSLEGQGTNEQFF

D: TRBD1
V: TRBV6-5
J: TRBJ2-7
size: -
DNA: TGTGCCAGCAGTCCGGGACAGATTCCCTACGAGCAGTACTTC
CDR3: CASSPGQIPYEQYF

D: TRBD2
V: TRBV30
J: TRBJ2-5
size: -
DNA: TGTGCCTGGAGGACGACGGGCGGGGGAGAGACCCAGTACTTC
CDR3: CAWRTTGGGETQYF

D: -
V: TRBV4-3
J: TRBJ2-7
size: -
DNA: TGCGCCAGCAGCCAAGAAAGGGGCCCAAACTACGAGCAGTACTTC
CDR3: CASSQERGPNYEQYF

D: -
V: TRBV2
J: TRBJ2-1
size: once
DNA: TGTGCCAGCAGTCAGACCGGGACCCCGGGGGAGTTCTTC
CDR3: CASSQTGTPGEFF

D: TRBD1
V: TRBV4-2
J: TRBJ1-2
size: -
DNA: TGTGCCAGCAGCCAAGAACAGGGGGCATATGGCTACACCTTC
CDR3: CASSQEQGAYGYTF

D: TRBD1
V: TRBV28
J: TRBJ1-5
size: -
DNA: TGTGCCAGCAGCCCGAGGGACAGGGGATGGGATCAGCCCCAGCATTTT
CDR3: CASSPRDRGWDQPQHF

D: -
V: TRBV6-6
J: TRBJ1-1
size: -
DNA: TGTGCCAGCAGATCTTTGAACACTGAAGCTTTCTTT
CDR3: CASRSLNTEAFF

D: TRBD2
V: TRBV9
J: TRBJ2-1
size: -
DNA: TGTGCCAGCAGCCCCCTAGCGGCTAGCTCCTACAATAAGCAGTTCTTC
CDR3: CASSPLAASSYNKQFF

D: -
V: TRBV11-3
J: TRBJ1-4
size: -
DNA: TGTGCCAGCAGCTTCGATGAAAAACTGTTTTTT
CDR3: CASSFDEKLFF

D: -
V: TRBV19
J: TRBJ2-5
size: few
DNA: TGTGCCACCCGCGAGAGGGGAGAGACCCAGTACTTC
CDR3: CATRERGETQYF

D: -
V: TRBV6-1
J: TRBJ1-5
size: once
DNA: TGTGCCAGCAGTAAGGATATCACTAGCAATCAGCCCCAGCATTTT
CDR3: CASSKDITSNQPQHF

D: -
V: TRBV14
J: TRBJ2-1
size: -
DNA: TGTGCCAGCAGCCAAGATAAGGGACTGTCCACCTACAATGAGCAGTTCTTC
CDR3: CASSQDKGLSTYNEQFF

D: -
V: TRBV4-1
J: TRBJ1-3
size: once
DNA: TGCGCCAGCAGCCCAAATCTCTTCGGGTTCTCTGGAAACACCATATATTTT
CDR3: CASSPNLFGFSGNTIYF

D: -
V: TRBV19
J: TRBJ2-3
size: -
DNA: TGTGCCTCTAAAACGGCAGGCACAGATACGCAGTATTTT
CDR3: CASKTAGTDTQYF

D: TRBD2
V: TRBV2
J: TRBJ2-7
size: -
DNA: TGTGCCAGCAGTTACTTGACTAGCGGGGGCGCGGAGCAGTACTTC
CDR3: CASSYLTSGGAEQYF

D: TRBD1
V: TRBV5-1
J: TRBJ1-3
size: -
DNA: TGCGCCAGCAGCGACAGGGGCGAAGTCTCTGGAAACACCATATATTTT
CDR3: CASSDRGEVSGNTIYF

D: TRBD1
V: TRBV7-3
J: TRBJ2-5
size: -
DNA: TGTGCCAGCAGCTCCCGGACAGGAACTGGAAGAGAGACCCAGTACTTC
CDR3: CASSSRTGTGRETQYF

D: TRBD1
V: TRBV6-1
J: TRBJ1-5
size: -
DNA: TGTGCCAGCAGTGAGGGAGACAGGGACGATCAGCCCCAGCATTTT
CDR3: CASSEGDRDDQPQHF

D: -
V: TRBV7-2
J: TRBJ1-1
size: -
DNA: TGTGCCAGCAGCTTTGTGACCGGGATGAACACTGAAGCTTTCTTT
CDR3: CASSFVTGMNTEAFF

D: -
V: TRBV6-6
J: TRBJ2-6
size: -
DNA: TGTGCCAGCAGTTCTGGGGCCAACGTCCTGACTTTC
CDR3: CASSSGANVLTF

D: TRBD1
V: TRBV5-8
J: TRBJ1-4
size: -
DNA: TGTGCCAGCAGCTTGGGACAGGGGATAGAAGAAAAACTGTTTTTT
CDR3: CASSLGQGIEEKLFF

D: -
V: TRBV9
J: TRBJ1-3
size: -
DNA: TGTGCCAGCAGCGGGGGACACTCTGGAAACACCATATATTTT
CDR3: CASSGGHSGNTIYF

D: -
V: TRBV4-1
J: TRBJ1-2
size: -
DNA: TGCGCCAGCAGCCAAGGAGTGGGGACGAACTATGGCTACACCTTC
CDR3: CASSQGVGTNYGYTF

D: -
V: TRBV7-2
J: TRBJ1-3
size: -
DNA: TGTGCCAGCAGCTCGACGCCTACTGGAAACACCATATATTTT
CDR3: CASSSTPTGNTIYF

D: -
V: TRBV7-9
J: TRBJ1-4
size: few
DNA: TGTGCCAGCAGCTTAGAAGGCCAGAAAAAACTGTTTTTT
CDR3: CASSLEGQKKLFF

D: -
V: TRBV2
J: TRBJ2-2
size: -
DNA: TGTGCCAGCAGTGAAAGATCCAGCGGGGAGCTGTTTTTT
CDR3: CASSERSSGELFF

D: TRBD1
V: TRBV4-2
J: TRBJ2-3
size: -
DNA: TGTGCCAGCAGCCCCGGACAGGGGGCTAGCACAGATACGCAGTATTTT
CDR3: CASSPGQGASTDTQYF

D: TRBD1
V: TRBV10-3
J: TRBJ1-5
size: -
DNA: TGTGCCATCAAACCGGGACAGGGGGATCAGCCCCAGCATTTT
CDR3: CAIKPGQGDQPQHF

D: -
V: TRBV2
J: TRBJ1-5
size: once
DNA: TGTGCCAGCAGCCGGGATACCGGTAGCAATCAGCCCCAGCATTTT
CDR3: CASSRDTGSNQPQHF

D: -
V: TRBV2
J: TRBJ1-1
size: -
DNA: TGTGCCAGCACCCGGGACTCTCAAGCCCTGAACACTGAAGCTTTCTTT
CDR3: CASTRDSQALNTEAFF

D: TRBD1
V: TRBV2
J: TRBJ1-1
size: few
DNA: TGTGCCAGGGAGACAGGGTTCGGTGAAGCTTTCTTT
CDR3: CARETGFGEAFF

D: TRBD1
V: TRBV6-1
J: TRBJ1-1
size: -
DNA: TGTGCCAGCAGAGCCGACAGGGCGAACACTGAAGCTTTCTTT
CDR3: CASRADRANTEAFF

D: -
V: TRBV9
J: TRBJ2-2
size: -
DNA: TGTGCCAGCAGCGTAGGCTCAATGTGGGTAGGCACCGGGGAGCTGTTTTTT
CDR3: CASSVGSMWVGTGELFF

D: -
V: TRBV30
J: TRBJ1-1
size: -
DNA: TGTGCCTGGAGTTTTCAGGGGTCCACTGAAGCTTTCTTT
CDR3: CAWSFQGSTEAFF

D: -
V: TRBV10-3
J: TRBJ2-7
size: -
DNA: TGTGCCATCAGTAACGCCCAGGGTCACTCCTACGAGCAGTACTTC
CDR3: CAISNAQGHSYEQYF

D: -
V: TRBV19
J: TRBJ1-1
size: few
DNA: TGTGCCAGTAAAGTTACAGGGTCCGGGGACACTGAAGCTTTCTTT
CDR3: CASKVTGSGDTEAFF

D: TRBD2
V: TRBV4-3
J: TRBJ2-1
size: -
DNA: TGCGCCAGCAGCCATCGTCCAGGGACTAGCGGGAGGACTGAGCAGTTCTTC
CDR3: CASSHRPGTSGRTEQFF

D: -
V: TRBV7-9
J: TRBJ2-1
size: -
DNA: TGTGCCAGCAGCTTAAGGGGAGGAAATGAGCAGTTCTTC
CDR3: CASSLRGGNEQFF

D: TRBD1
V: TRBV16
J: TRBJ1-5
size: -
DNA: TGTGCCAGCAGCCAATTAGACAGGGATAGGAATCAGCCCCAGCATTTT
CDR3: CASSQLDRDRNQPQHF

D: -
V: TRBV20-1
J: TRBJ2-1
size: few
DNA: TGCAGTGTAATTACCTACAATGAGCAGTTCTTC
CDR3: CSVITYNEQFF

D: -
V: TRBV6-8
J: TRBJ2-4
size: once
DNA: TGTGCCAGCAACGCCCCCCCTTTTCGGTTAGCCAAAAACATTCAGTACTTC
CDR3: CASNAPPFRLAKNIQYF